Here is one T cell receptor beta chain with its context. This record belongs to a study of blood T cell repertoires in COVID-19. Study as a whole: The United States, Italy and Spain were the sources of the acute and convalescent COVID-19 samples.

Data came from immunoSEQ multiplex PCR; TCRdb stores just in-frame clones and leaves some out. Here the sample spans about 74,000 clones, around 90% being singletons. The junction had 8 bases not matched to a gene; V was cut back by 3 bases and J by 3 bases. Germline V lookup: CDR1 SGHDT, CDR2 YYEEEE. The CDR3 has 15 amino acids. This chain joins TRBV5-6 and TRBJ2-7; 8 bases line up with TRBD2. The TCR sequence derives from a human donor in a cohort sampled during active COVID-19. Sequenced: peripheral blood. The CDR3 DNA follows: TGTGCCAGCAGCTATGGAGCGGGAGCTAGCTACGAGCAGTACTTC. Residues: CASSYGAGASYEQYF.